This is a list of T cell receptor beta chains from one sample in a study of cytomegalovirus exposure and HLA in healthy donors. Sequencing used immunoSEQ multiplex PCR; TCRdb keeps in-frame clones, though not all of them. The sample includes over 100,000 clones. The sequencing sample was made of PBMCs. The receptors were gathered from a young man in good health and CMV-seronegative. Each CDR3 is given with its conserved first and last residue. D genes are given only for firm matches.

J gene: TRBJ2-6
V gene: TRBV7-9
D gene: TRBD2
CDR3 DNA: TGTGCCAGCAGCTTAGTTCGGGGGGTGCACTCTGGGGCCAACGTCCTGACTTTC
CDR3 protein: CASSLVRGVHSGANVLTF

J gene: TRBJ2-7
V gene: TRBV5-6
D gene: TRBD1
CDR3 DNA: TGTGCCAGCAGTTCCGAGGAGGAGGGACAGGGAGCCTACGAGCAGTACTTC
CDR3 protein: CASSSEEEGQGAYEQYF

J gene: TRBJ2-7
V gene: TRBV7-2
D gene: TRBD1
CDR3 DNA: TGTGCCAGCAGCCGGGACAGGGCTTCCTACGAGCAGTACTTC
CDR3 protein: CASSRDRASYEQYF

J gene: TRBJ1-6
V gene: TRBV11-2
D gene: .
CDR3 DNA: TGTGCCAGCAGCTCTCGGACAGTCCAGAATTCACCCCTCCACTTT
CDR3 protein: CASSSRTVQNSPLHF

J gene: TRBJ1-2
V gene: TRBV29-1
D gene: TRBD1
CDR3 DNA: TGCAGCGTCGGGACAGGGGCGACAATTAACTATGGCTACACCTTC
CDR3 protein: CSVGTGATINYGYTF

J gene: TRBJ2-2
V gene: TRBV7-2
D gene: .
CDR3 DNA: TGTGCCAGCAGCTCGGCAGGGTACACCGGGGAGCTGTTTTTT
CDR3 protein: CASSSAGYTGELFF

J gene: TRBJ1-6
V gene: TRBV7-9
D gene: TRBD1
CDR3 DNA: TGTGCCAGCAGACCGATCCGGGGGGGACAGGGGGCAAGAAATTCACCCCTCCACTTT
CDR3 protein: CASRPIRGGQGARNSPLHF

J gene: TRBJ2-3
V gene: TRBV18
D gene: .
CDR3 DNA: TGTGCCAGCTCACAACAGGGTGGTGATACGCAGTATTTT
CDR3 protein: CASSQQGGDTQYF

J gene: TRBJ1-1
V gene: TRBV11-2
D gene: TRBD1
CDR3 DNA: TGTGCCAGCAGCTTCACAGGGGGAACTGAAGCTTTCTTT
CDR3 protein: CASSFTGGTEAFF

J gene: TRBJ2-2
V gene: TRBV5-6
D gene: .
CDR3 DNA: TGTGCCAGCAGCTCCTTGGCGGCGAACACCGGGGAGCTGTTTTTT
CDR3 protein: CASSSLAANTGELFF

J gene: TRBJ1-1
V gene: TRBV10-3
D gene: TRBD1
CDR3 DNA: TGTGCCATCAGTGGAGGGACAGGGCACACTGAAGCTTTCTTT
CDR3 protein: CAISGGTGHTEAFF

J gene: TRBJ2-2
V gene: TRBV4-1
D gene: .
CDR3 DNA: TGCGCCAGCAGCCATGAGGACTTCGTCGATCCCGGGGAGCTGTTTTTT
CDR3 protein: CASSHEDFVDPGELFF

J gene: TRBJ1-1
V gene: TRBV5-6
D gene: .
CDR3 DNA: TGTGCCAGCAGCCTCCCTTGGGGGGAAGAAAACACTGAAGCTTTCTTT
CDR3 protein: CASSLPWGEENTEAFF

J gene: TRBJ2-7
V gene: TRBV30
D gene: TRBD1
CDR3 DNA: TGTGCCTGGAGGCCGGGACAGGGGACCCACGAGCAGTACTTC
CDR3 protein: CAWRPGQGTHEQYF

J gene: TRBJ1-1
V gene: TRBV5-6
D gene: .
CDR3 DNA: TGTGCCAGCAGCTTGGGGCAAATCACTGAAGCTTTCTTT
CDR3 protein: CASSLGQITEAFF

J gene: TRBJ2-7
V gene: TRBV2
D gene: .
CDR3 DNA: TGTGCCGGCCAGGGATCAGGGAACTCCTACGAGCAGTACTTC
CDR3 protein: CAGQGSGNSYEQYF

J gene: TRBJ2-1
V gene: TRBV7-9
D gene: TRBD1
CDR3 DNA: TGTGCCAGCAGCCCCGGGACAGGGGTTCACAATGAGCAGTTCTTC
CDR3 protein: CASSPGTGVHNEQFF

J gene: TRBJ2-1
V gene: TRBV5-8
D gene: TRBD2
CDR3 DNA: TGTGCCTCCGTTGTGGGAGTGACTAGCGGGGGGCTAGCGTACAATGAGCAGTTCTTC
CDR3 protein: CASVVGVTSGGLAYNEQFF

J gene: TRBJ1-5
V gene: TRBV15
D gene: TRBD1
CDR3 DNA: TGCGCCACCAGCCGCCGACAGGGCCCTGGAAGGACCTTCAATCAGCCCCAGCATTTT
CDR3 protein: CATSRRQGPGRTFNQPQHF

J gene: TRBJ1-1
V gene: TRBV7-8
D gene: TRBD1
CDR3 DNA: TGTGCCAGCAGCTTAGTTGGGACAGGGCTCGTCGGCTTT
CDR3 protein: CASSLVGTGLVGF

J gene: TRBJ2-4
V gene: TRBV7-9
D gene: .
CDR3 DNA: TGTGCCAGCAGCTTCTTAATCCCCGGGATTCAGTACTTC
CDR3 protein: CASSFLIPGIQYF

J gene: TRBJ1-1
V gene: TRBV5-1
D gene: .
CDR3 DNA: TGCGCCAGCAGCTTAAATTCAGGGAACACTGAAGCTTTCTTT
CDR3 protein: CASSLNSGNTEAFF

J gene: TRBJ2-3
V gene: TRBV5-1
D gene: .
CDR3 DNA: TGCGCCAGCAGCTTGGTCCCGGCAGATACGCAGTATTTT
CDR3 protein: CASSLVPADTQYF

J gene: TRBJ1-3
V gene: TRBV6-1
D gene: .
CDR3 DNA: TGTGCCAGCACCGACAGGTCTTCTGGAAACACCATATATTTT
CDR3 protein: CASTDRSSGNTIYF

J gene: TRBJ2-7
V gene: TRBV7-9
D gene: TRBD1
CDR3 DNA: TGTGCCAGCAGCTTATCGGGACAGGGTGCCTACGAGCAGTACTTC
CDR3 protein: CASSLSGQGAYEQYF

J gene: TRBJ2-5
V gene: TRBV9
D gene: TRBD2
CDR3 DNA: TGTGCCAGCAGCGTTGGGAGGGGCAAAGAGACCCAGTACTTC
CDR3 protein: CASSVGRGKETQYF

J gene: TRBJ2-7
V gene: TRBV28
D gene: TRBD1
CDR3 DNA: TGTGCCAGCAGGGGACAGGGATGGGACGAGCAGTACTTC
CDR3 protein: CASRGQGWDEQYF

J gene: TRBJ1-1
V gene: TRBV5-1
D gene: .
CDR3 DNA: TGCGCCAGCAGCTTGGCAGCAGGGGACACTGAAGCTTTCTTT
CDR3 protein: CASSLAAGDTEAFF

J gene: TRBJ1-2
V gene: TRBV29-1
D gene: TRBD1
CDR3 DNA: TGCAGCGTTGAAAAGGCGGGGACAGGCTCCTTTGGCTACACCTTC
CDR3 protein: CSVEKAGTGSFGYTF

J gene: TRBJ2-7
V gene: TRBV7-8
D gene: .
CDR3 DNA: TGTGCCAGCAGCTCAAAAGGGAGCTCCTACGAGCAGTACTTC
CDR3 protein: CASSSKGSSYEQYF

J gene: TRBJ1-6
V gene: TRBV5-1
D gene: TRBD1
CDR3 DNA: TGCGCCAGCAGCTCCGTCCCGGGACAGGGATCCGGGTCACCCCTCCACTTT
CDR3 protein: CASSSVPGQGSGSPLHF

J gene: TRBJ2-7
V gene: TRBV19
D gene: TRBD1
CDR3 DNA: TGTGCCAGTAGTGCCGGACAGGGAACTAACGAGCAGTACTTC
CDR3 protein: CASSAGQGTNEQYF

J gene: TRBJ1-6
V gene: TRBV19
D gene: .
CDR3 DNA: TGTGCCAGTAGTATATCCGGGGTGATTAGTTCACCCCTCCACTTT
CDR3 protein: CASSISGVISSPLHF

J gene: TRBJ2-5
V gene: TRBV18
D gene: TRBD1
CDR3 DNA: TGTGCCAGCTCCCGGACAGGTCCAGCGGAGACCCAGTACTTC
CDR3 protein: CASSRTGPAETQYF

J gene: TRBJ2-7
V gene: TRBV5-1
D gene: .
CDR3 DNA: TGCGCCAGCAGGGTGGCAGGGGCCTCCTACGAGCAGTACTTC
CDR3 protein: CASRVAGASYEQYF

J gene: TRBJ1-2
V gene: TRBV2
D gene: .
CDR3 DNA: TGTGCCAGCAGTGACAGGGCGGGGGGCTACACCTTC
CDR3 protein: CASSDRAGGYTF

J gene: TRBJ1-6
V gene: TRBV2
D gene: .
CDR3 DNA: TGTGCCAGCAGTGGACAGATTCCCTATAATTCACCCCTCCACTTT
CDR3 protein: CASSGQIPYNSPLHF

J gene: TRBJ2-3
V gene: TRBV27
D gene: TRBD2
CDR3 DNA: TGTGCCAGCAGGGGACTAGCGGGGGGAGGAGGCACGCAGTATTTT
CDR3 protein: CASRGLAGGGGTQYF

J gene: TRBJ2-3
V gene: TRBV15
D gene: TRBD1
CDR3 DNA: TGTGCCACCAGCAGGAAGAGTCCCGGACAGGACACAGATACGCAGTATTTT
CDR3 protein: CATSRKSPGQDTDTQYF